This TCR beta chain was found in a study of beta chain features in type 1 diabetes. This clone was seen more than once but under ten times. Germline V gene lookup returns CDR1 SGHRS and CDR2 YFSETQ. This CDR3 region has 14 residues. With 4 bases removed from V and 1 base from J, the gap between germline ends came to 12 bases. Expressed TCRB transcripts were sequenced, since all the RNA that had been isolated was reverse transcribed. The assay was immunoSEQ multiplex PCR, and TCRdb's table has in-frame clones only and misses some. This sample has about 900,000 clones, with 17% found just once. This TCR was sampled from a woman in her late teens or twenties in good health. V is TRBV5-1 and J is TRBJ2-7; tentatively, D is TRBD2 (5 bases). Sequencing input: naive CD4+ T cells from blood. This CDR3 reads CASSVTGKSYEQYF. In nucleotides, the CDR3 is TGCGCCAGCAGCGTGACGGGGAAGTCCTACGAGCAGTACTTC.